The source of this TCR beta chain is a study of T-cell memory formation after mild COVID-19 (dated by TCRdb to the early 2020s). Describing the broader study: Most TCR sequence clusters were specific to one of the two donors. In a couple of donors, T-cell clones that expanded and contracted after mild COVID-19 were followed by sequencing TCRalpha and TCRbeta repertoires longitudinally. Two young, previously healthy adult volunteers made up the cohort, one male and one female.

A few counts support this clonotype. The clone's antigen remains unknown. No quality values exist for individual bases; no much larger clone is one base distant. Ficoll-Paque density gradient centrifugation was used to isolate PBMCs. Sequencing was performed on an Illumina NovaSeq 6000. Using 5'RACE with constant-segment primers, TCRalpha and TCRbeta cDNA libraries were constructed, with sample barcodes and unique molecular identifiers added in the process. RNA was extracted from every sample with Trizol reagent. Amplification of the libraries took two PCR steps, and the second step added a second sample barcode plus Illumina TruSeq adapters. Sequencing of the libraries was done on an Illumina NovaSeq, producing 2 x 150 bp paired-end reads. Per the authors' processing: Reads were demultiplexed and collapsed into UMI-guided consensus sequences with migec v1.2.7. Using mixcr v2.1.11, UMI consensuses were aligned to TRA and TRB V and J templates and then assembled into clonotypes. A clonotype was counted as expanded or contracted only when both edgeR and NoisET called the clonotype significant, with the noise models trained on biological replicates. For edgeR calls, a false discovery rate-adjusted p below 0.01 and a log2 fold-change threshold of 1 were applied. As an exploratory analysis of dynamics, PCA with hierarchical clustering was applied to max-normalized trajectories of the 1000 most abundant clonotypes. Separately sequenced CD4+ and CD8+ repertoires were used to assign the CD4 or CD8 phenotype of responding clones. TCRdb itself trimmed the public reads at Q25 with fastp, ran MiXCR and retained productive beta chains. Each CDR3 protein appears once, grouped with its most common genes and DNA. V and J calls and clone size were set by TCRdb, not the authors. For this sample there are more than 120,000 distinct CDR3 sequences; around 5.8% appear just once. The ten largest clones add up to under 2.5% of the sample.

V and J lose 3 bases and 5 bases, and a span of 12 bases separates them. CDR1 is given as SGHRS and CDR2 as YFSETQ, both from the germline V gene. The CDR3 sequence holds 14 residues, the cysteine and phenylalanine included. Of the read, only the CDR3 DNA is kept; its 42 bases are in frame from base 1. What the work shows at the level of the full study, not this receptor alone: The study included only a couple of mild cases, and larger cohorts that include severe cases with pre-infection samples were judged to be necessary. Whether the second-wave clones peaking on day 37 were SARS-CoV-2 specific was not confirmed. Some responding clones were detected in pre-infection memory, which suggested that pre-existing cross-reactive memory T cells had joined the SARS-CoV-2 response. Contracting CD4+ clones were found mainly in CM and EM memory subsets, while CD8+ clones were enriched in EMRA. Clones contracting from day 15 to 85 had balanced CD4/CD8 phenotypes, while a second wave expanding from day 15 to 37 was biased towards CD4+.

The sequence came from an adult woman who had mild COVID-19 (a few samples of this study predate the infection). The sample titles of this study are shuffled in the database, so cell type and time point are left out; the donor was told from shared clones. The sample consisted of PBMCs or a T cell subset sorted from them (not recorded which). The rearranged chain carries TRBV5-1 and TRBJ2-1; the D gene is perhaps TRBD1, on 5 matching bases. The CDR3 has the sequence CASSYVAGNNEQFF. Here is the DNA: TGCGCCAGCAGCTATGTCGCAGGGAACAATGAGCAGTTCTTC.